These 32 T cell receptor beta chains originate from one sample sequenced in a study of blood T cell repertoires in COVID-19. The protocol was immunoSEQ multiplex PCR, while the TCRdb copy is restricted to in-frame clones and leaves out a portion. The sample lists approximately 290,000 clones; approximately 85% were seen once. The sequenced sample was peripheral blood. These receptors all stem from a human donor with COVID-19, enrolled during active disease. The donor label of this sample is uncertain.

This rearrangement joins TRBV28 to TRBJ1-1, with 9 bases aligning to TRBD1. The CDR3 covers 15 residues. Germline lookup yields CDR1 MDHEN and CDR2 SYDVKM. V gave up 5 bases and J gave up 4 bases; unmatched junction bases: 8. The CDR3 region has the DNA TGTGCCAGCAGTCCCCCGGGACAGGGCGGCACTGAAGCTTTCTTT. Translated, it gives CASSPPGQGGTEAFF.

J is TRBJ2-3 and V is TRBV4-1, with a weak D call TRBD1 (5 bases). Trimming took 3 bases from V and 6 from J, leaving 16 bases between them. The CDR3 extends over 15 amino acids. CDR1 is MGHRA, CDR2 YSYEKL, per germline. In DNA form, the CDR3 reads TGCGCCAGCAGCCACCTGGGCCAGGGCGTGGATACGCAGTATTTT. Protein product: CASSHLGQGVDTQYF.

The sample holds many counts of this clone. V is TRBV28 and J is TRBJ1-3; 12 positions match TRBD1. V gave up 6 bases and J gave up 8 bases; unmatched junction bases: 20. The CDR3 has 19 amino acids. Per the germline V gene, CDR1 is MDHEN and CDR2 is SYDVKM. CDR3 sequence reads: CASRNPVVSGTGGRDTIYF. The CDR3 nucleotides read TGTGCCAGCAGGAACCCAGTCGTGTCCGGGACAGGGGGCCGAGACACCATATATTTT. The entire variable domain, with the rest obtained from reference TRBV28 and TRBJ1-3, is as follows: DVKVTQSSRYLVKRTGEKVFLECVQDMDHENMFWYRQDPGLGLRLIYFSYDVKMKEKGDIPEGYSVSREKKERFSLILESASTNQTSMYLCASRNPVVSGTGGRDTIYFGEGSWLTVV.

V gene TRBV15 combines with J gene TRBJ1-2; D is unclear. The CDR3 runs 12 residues. Germline values: CDR1 LNHNV, CDR2 YYDKDF (reference sequence). V was clipped by 1 base and J by 8 bases, with 8 bases between them. CDR3 sequence: CATSRGGRGYTF. The CDR3 DNA reads TGTGCCACCAGCAGAGGTGGGAGGGGCTACACCTTC.

The rearrangement joins TRBV19 to TRBJ2-2; D unresolved. The CDR3 is made up of 12 amino acids. V lost 0 bases and J lost 15, with 11 bases in between. Germline CDR1 reads LNHDA; CDR2 reads SQIVND (reference sequence). CDR3 sequence reads: CASSIEGRNLFF. The CDR3 DNA reads as TGTGCCAGTAGTATAGAGGGCAGGAATTTGTTTTTT.

The J gene is TRBJ2-5, the V gene TRBV18; tentative D call: TRBD2 (6 bases). This CDR3 is 14 amino acids long. Trimming left V 5 bases short and J 4 bases short, with 14 bases between. Germline lookup yields CDR1 KGHSH and CDR2 LQKENI. The CDR3 reads CASSGGRSAETQYF. CDR3 DNA: TGTGCCAGCTCAGGAGGGAGGTCCGCAGAGACCCAGTACTTC. The whole variable domain, remainder taken from reference TRBV18 and TRBJ2-5, is NAGVMQNPRHLVRRRGQEARLRCSPMKGHSHVYWYRQLPEEGLKFMVYLQKENIIDESGMPKERFSAEFPKEGPSILRIQQVVRGDSAAYFCASSGGRSAETQYFGPGTRLLVL.

V is TRBV11-3 and J is TRBJ2-2; 13 bases align to TRBD2. The CDR3 consists of 15 residues. CDR1 and CDR2 (germline): SGHNT, YENEEA. The V and J ends lost 4 bases and 8 bases, in that order; junction bases with no gene match: 4. Written as DNA, the CDR3 is TGTGCCAGCAGCTACGGACTAGCGGGAGTAGGGGAGCTGTTTTTT. It yields the protein CASSYGLAGVGELFF.

V is TRBV7-3 and J is TRBJ1-2; 7 positions match TRBD1. This CDR3 comprises 14 residues. Looked up from germline, CDR1 is SGHTA and CDR2 is FQGTGA. The ends lost 5 bases at V and 1 base at J; junction bases unmatched: 4. The DNA of the CDR3 is TGTGCCAGCAGCGCTGACAGGGATAACTATGGCTACACCTTC. Translated, it gives CASSADRDNYGYTF.

This sequence joins TRBV4-1 and TRBJ2-2; perhaps TRBD1 as D (7 bases). V was shortened by 0 bases and J by 1 base, with 15 bases between the two germline ends. Looked up from germline, CDR1 is MGHRA and CDR2 is YSYEKL. The CDR3 is 18 residues long. CDR3 sequence: CASSQEAGRQGNTGELFF. CDR3 DNA sequence: TGCGCCAGCAGCCAAGAGGCGGGGCGACAGGGGAACACCGGGGAGCTGTTTTTT.

This rearrangement joins TRBV28 to TRBJ2-3; D possibly corresponds to TRBD2 (6 bases). Per the germline V gene, CDR1 is MDHEN and CDR2 is SYDVKM. Between the trimmed V and J ends, which lost 2 bases and 2 bases, there was a span of 20 bases. CDR3 size: 18 residues. In DNA form, the CDR3 reads TGTGCCAGCAGTTTACGGCGGTGGTGGGGGGAGTACACAGATACGCAGTATTTT. Amino acids: CASSLRRWWGEYTDTQYF.

This clone appeared once. The rearrangement joins TRBV12-5 to TRBJ1-1; tentatively, D is TRBD1 (6 bases). CDR1 LGHNT and CDR2 FRNRAP come from the germline V gene. The CDR3 covers 15 residues. With 6 bases removed from V and 1 base from J, the gap between germline ends came to 15 bases. CDR3 DNA sequence: TGTGCTAGTGGAGTACAGGGTCTCAAGAACACTGAAGCTTTCTTT. This codes for CASGVQGLKNTEAFF.

The chain couples TRBV5-5 to TRBJ2-6, with D perhaps matching TRBD1 (6 bases). There are 16 residues in the CDR3. Germline values: CDR1 SGHKS, CDR2 YYEKEE (reference sequence). The V end lost 4 bases, the J end lost 0 bases, and 11 bases lay between the germline ends. CDR3 sequence reads: CASSLGQSSGANVLTF. The CDR3, as DNA: TGTGCCAGCAGCCTAGGACAGAGCTCTGGGGCCAACGTCCTGACTTTC.

V and J are TRBV18 and TRBJ2-5; D not certain. CDR3 length: 12 residues. The V end was cut by 3 bases, the J end by 5 bases, with 7 bases between. Germline assignment: CDR1 KGHSH and CDR2 LQKENI. The CDR3 spells CASSPGKETQYF. In DNA, the CDR3 is TGTGCCAGCTCACCGGGCAAGGAGACCCAGTACTTC.

This clone came up a few times. The chain couples TRBV2 to TRBJ1-4; D might be TRBD1 (5 bases). Germline CDR1 SNHLY, CDR2 FYNNEI. V was shortened by 0 bases and J by 8 bases, with 10 bases between the two germline ends. The CDR3 sequence is 14 residues long. This chain's CDR3 is CASSEAFRGEKLFF. Written as DNA, the CDR3 is TGTGCCAGCAGTGAAGCGTTTAGGGGAGAAAAACTGTTTTTT.

This sequence joins TRBV12-3 or TRBV12-4 and TRBJ1-1; D may be TRBD1 (5 bases). The ends were cut back, 1 base at V and 5 bases at J, with 8 bases in the middle. The CDR3 totals 13 residues. The CDR3 nucleotides read TGTGCCAGCAGTTTAGTGGGGCAAACTGAAGCTTTCTTT. Protein: CASSLVGQTEAFF.

The J gene is TRBJ1-1, the V gene TRBV10-3, with D perhaps TRBD1 (5 bases). Germline CDR1 and CDR2: ENHRY and SYGVKD. The CDR3 totals 15 residues. Between the trimmed V and J ends, which lost 6 bases and 1 base, there was a span of 15 bases. This CDR3 reads CAIRALRTTNTEAFF. CDR3 sequence (DNA): TGTGCCATCAGGGCCCTCAGGACAACGAACACTGAAGCTTTCTTT.

The chain joins TRBV7-3 to TRBJ2-7; TRBD2 matches 7 bases. This CDR3 is built from 13 residues. Germline CDR1 SGHTA, CDR2 FQGTGA. V lost 2 bases, J lost 7 bases, and 5 bases stayed unmatched. The CDR3 DNA reads as TGTGCCAGCAGCTTACCCCCAGCGGGGGAGCAGTACTTC. Translating gives CASSLPPAGEQYF.

This clone came up a few times. The rearrangement links TRBV10-3 to TRBJ1-1; D gene ambiguous. Per the germline V gene, CDR1 is ENHRY and CDR2 is SYGVKD. The CDR3 contains 13 residues. Trimming took 4 bases from V and 4 from J, leaving 10 bases between them. CDR3: CAISGYLGTEAFF. In DNA, the CDR3 is TGTGCCATCAGTGGGTATCTCGGCACTGAAGCTTTCTTT.

In this sample, this clone turned up a few times. The CDR3 is CASSVGDTSGKHEQYF. The CDR3, as DNA: TGTGCCAGCAGCGTAGGAGATACTAGCGGGAAGCACGAGCAGTACTTC. The chain carries TRBV9 and TRBJ2-7, with 10 bases identical to TRBD2. Looked up from germline, CDR1 is SGDLS and CDR2 is YYNGEE. This CDR3 is 16 amino acids long. The V segment lost 0 bases and the J segment 5 bases; nucleotides outside the gene matches: 8.

The V and J genes are TRBV30 and TRBJ2-7; TRBD1 might be the D (6 bases). Germline CDR1 GTSNPN, CDR2 SVGIG (reference sequence). V lost 3 bases to trimming and J lost 3 bases, with 21 bases between them. The CDR3 covers 16 residues. For the CDR3, the DNA is TGTGCCTGGAGGCCTTTGGGAACAGGGCGAATCTACGAGCAGTACTTC. It is translated as CAWRPLGTGRIYEQYF. The whole variable domain, remainder taken from reference TRBV30 and TRBJ2-7, is SQTIHQWPATLVQPVGSPLSLECTVEGTSNPNLYWYRQAAGRGLQLLFYSVGIGQISSEVPQNLSASRPQDRQFILSSKKLLLSDSGFYLCAWRPLGTGRIYEQYFGPGTRLTVT.

The chain is built from TRBV2 and TRBJ1-1; 7 bases map to TRBD1. The CDR3 loop spans 16 amino acids. V was clipped by 5 bases and J by 1 base; unmatched bases: 10. Germline V CDR1 and CDR2: SNHLY, FYNNEI. CDR3 nucleotides: TGTGCCAGCAGTCCCCCTCGGACAGGACCGAACACTGAAGCTTTCTTT. Protein product: CASSPPRTGPNTEAFF.

This rearrangement joins TRBV7-9 to TRBJ1-5, with D uncertain. V lost 3 bases, J lost 9 bases, and 12 bases lay in between. This CDR3 region has 13 residues. Looked up from germline, CDR1 is SEHNR and CDR2 is FQNEAQ (reference sequence). CDR3 protein: CASSLEGKWPQHF. The CDR3 nucleotides read TGTGCCAGCAGCTTGGAGGGAAAGTGGCCCCAGCATTTT.

The CDR3 nucleotides read TGTGCCAGCTCACCATCTAGCGGGAGGGCCCCAAATACGCAGTATTTT. It translates to CASSPSSGRAPNTQYF. The J gene is TRBJ2-3, the V gene TRBV18; 12 positions agree with TRBD2. Germline loops: CDR1 KGHSH, CDR2 LQKENI. CDR3 length: 16 amino acids. With V trimmed by 2 bases and J by 7 bases, 7 bases remained unmatched.

This clone has just one count. The rearrangement joins TRBV7-3 to TRBJ2-7; TRBD2 is a possible D gene (5 bases). Between the trimmed V and J ends, which lost 1 base and 2 bases, there was a span of 9 bases. Germline assignment: CDR1 SGHTA and CDR2 FQGTGA. The CDR3 consists of 14 residues. The CDR3 sequence is CASSLSIGTYEQYF. The CDR3 coding sequence is TGTGCCAGCAGCTTAAGTATCGGGACCTACGAGCAGTACTTC. Variable domain in full (rest from reference TRBV7-3 and TRBJ2-7): GAGVSQTPSNKVTEKGKYVELRCDPISGHTALYWYRQSLGQGPEFLIYFQGTGAADDSGLPNDRFFAVRPEGSVSTLKIQRTERGDSAVYLCASSLSIGTYEQYFGPGTRLTVT.

The chain carries TRBV5-8 and TRBJ2-1; 8 nucleotides match TRBD2. Trimming removed 0 bases from V and 12 bases from J; junction bases left unmatched: 5. This CDR3 contains 13 residues. Looked up from germline, CDR1 is SGHTS and CDR2 is YDEGEE. The CDR3 nucleotides are TGTGCCAGCAGCTTGGAAGCGGGAGCTGGGCAGTTCTTC. This codes for CASSLEAGAGQFF.

This rearrangement joins TRBV5-1 to TRBJ2-5; 12 nucleotides agree with TRBD1. J gave up 5 bases and V 4 bases, and 6 bases lay outside the gene matches. Germline CDR1 is SGHRS and CDR2 is YFSETQ. CDR3 size: 15 residues. The CDR3 protein is CASSPGTGGWETQYF. The DNA for the CDR3 is TGCGCCAGCAGCCCAGGGACAGGGGGCTGGGAGACCCAGTACTTC.

The chain recombines TRBV6-2 or TRBV6-3 with TRBJ2-7; D gene unclear. The CDR3 has 14 residues. Germline V lookup: CDR1 MNHEY, CDR2 SVGEGT. The V and J ends lost 2 bases and 2 bases respectively, with 10 bases between them. The chain's CDR3 is CASSYALYPYEQYF. In DNA form, the CDR3 reads TGTGCCAGCAGTTACGCGCTCTATCCCTACGAGCAGTACTTC.

This chain links TRBV30 with TRBJ2-1; perhaps TRBD2 as D (5 bases). Trimming removed 4 bases from V and 2 bases from J, with 12 bases in between. CDR1 GTSNPN and CDR2 SVGIG come from the germline V gene (reference sequence). The CDR3 spans 14 residues. The CDR3 spells CAWNNGVAYNEQFF. The CDR3 bases are TGTGCCTGGAATAACGGGGTCGCCTACAATGAGCAGTTCTTC.

The chain links TRBV28 to TRBJ2-3; 11 nucleotides match TRBD2. The CDR3 is 19 amino acids. V lost 1 base and J lost 1; bases outside the gene matches: 10. From germline, CDR1 is MDHEN and CDR2 SYDVKM. CDR3 region: CASSLYGLAGQGGTDTQYF. CDR3 in DNA: TGTGCCAGCAGTTTATACGGACTAGCGGGTCAAGGCGGCACAGATACGCAGTATTTT.

This sequence joins TRBV4-3 and TRBJ2-1, with TRBD2 matching over 10 bases. The J segment lost 7 bases and the V segment lost 0 bases, leaving 6 bases of the junction unmatched. The CDR3 extends over 16 amino acids. Germline V gene data show CDR1 as LGHNA and CDR2 as YSLEER. CDR3 residues: CASSQDRASGRNEQFF. The CDR3 DNA is TGCGCCAGCAGCCAAGATAGGGCTAGCGGGAGAAATGAGCAGTTCTTC.

The chain has TRBV6-5 and TRBJ1-2, with TRBD1 identical over 7 bases. The CDR3 is 12 amino acids. With 6 bases clipped from V and 8 bases from J, the junction kept 6 bases outside the gene matches. Per germline, CDR1 MNHEY and CDR2 SVGAGI. The CDR3 here is CASSLGQRGYTF. In DNA, the CDR3 is TGTGCCAGCAGCCTGGGACAGAGGGGCTACACCTTC.

V and J are TRBV19 and TRBJ1-5, with D perhaps TRBD1 (6 bases). Germline V gene data show CDR1 as LNHDA and CDR2 as SQIVND (reference sequence). The CDR3 length is 14 residues. Trimming removed 2 bases from V and 2 bases from J, with 7 bases in between. The CDR3 DNA follows: TGTGCCAGTAGTATAAACAGGGGCAATCAGCCCCAGCATTTT. It translates to CASSINRGNQPQHF. Variable domain in full (rest from reference TRBV19 and TRBJ1-5): DGGITQSPKYLFRKEGQNVTLSCEQNLNHDAMYWYRQDPGQGLRLIYYSQIVNDFQKGDIAEGYSVSREKKESFPLTVTSAQKNPTAFYLCASSINRGNQPQHFGDGTRLSIL.